This entry lists 15 T cell receptor beta chains sequenced from one sample in a study of blood T cell repertoires in COVID-19. Repertoires were generated with immunoSEQ multiplex PCR, while TCRdb's copy carries only in-frame clones and drops some. The repertoire holds around 50,000 clones, with around 87% as singletons. The specimen was peripheral blood. Source of these receptors: a man in his fifties or sixties with active COVID-19.

This sequence joins TRBV4-3 and TRBJ2-2; possibly TRBD1 for D (5 bases). Trimming stripped 4 bases from V and 5 bases from J, with 20 bases between. CDR3 length: 17 amino acids. Germline values: CDR1 LGHNA, CDR2 YSLEER. CDR3 nucleotides: TGCGCCAGCAGCCCGAGTCTTAGTGTTTCAGGGACCGGGGAGCTGTTTTTT. Amino acid sequence: CASSPSLSVSGTGELFF.

This rearrangement joins TRBV2 to TRBJ1-2; 8 bases agree with TRBD1. Per the germline V gene, CDR1 is SNHLY and CDR2 is FYNNEI. V was pared by 7 bases and J by 4 bases, with 11 bases of the junction left unmatched. This CDR3 contains 15 residues. The CDR3 nucleotides read TGTGCCAGCATACCCTCCGGACAGGGCCTCTATGGCTACACCTTC. Protein: CASIPSGQGLYGYTF.

Worth noting for this clone: Other DNA sequences in this sample translate to the same CDR3. J is TRBJ2-2 and V is TRBV24-1, with 9 bases lining up with TRBD1. CDR3 length: 14 residues. Germline V lookup: CDR1 KGHDR, CDR2 SFDVKD. The junction had 6 bases not matched to a gene; V was cut back by 9 bases and J by 5 bases. Written as DNA, the CDR3 is TGTGCCACCCGGGGACAGGGAGGTACCGGGGAGCTGTTTTTT. Residues: CATRGQGGTGELFF.

This chain joins TRBV28 and TRBJ1-6; no clear D. The CDR3 has 15 residues. Germline V lookup: CDR1 MDHEN, CDR2 SYDVKM. V dropped 10 bases and J dropped 2 bases, with 15 bases sitting between them. The CDR3 region is CATGYRSTYNSPLHF. The CDR3 DNA is TGTGCCACTGGATATAGGAGCACCTATAATTCACCCCTCCACTTT. Based on the CDR3 plus reference TRBV28 and TRBJ1-6, the full variable domain is DVKVTQSSRYLVKRTGEKVFLECVQDMDHENMFWYRQDPGLGLRLIYFSYDVKMKEKGDIPEGYSVSREKKERFSLILESASTNQTSMYLCATGYRSTYNSPLHFGNGTRLTVT.

The chain employs TRBV6-2 or TRBV6-3 and TRBJ1-1, with D hard to call. The V gene's germline CDR1 is MNHEY and CDR2 SVGEGT. This CDR3 has 15 amino acids. Trimming removed 0 bases from V and 4 bases from J, with 12 bases in between. The CDR3 spells CASSYSTRGSTEAFF. For the CDR3, the DNA is TGTGCCAGCAGTTACTCGACCCGGGGATCCACTGAAGCTTTCTTT.

The CDR3 DNA sequence: TGTGCCAGCAGTTACTCTACAGGGAATGGGGCCAACGTCCTGACTTTC. This gives the protein CASSYSTGNGANVLTF. This chain connects TRBV6-7 to TRBJ2-6, with D perhaps TRBD1 (6 bases). TRBV6-7 is placed among ORFs of uncertain function. Between the trimmed V and J ends, which lost 0 bases and 3 bases, there was a span of 9 bases. This CDR3 spans 16 amino acids.

The gene calls are TRBV2 and TRBJ2-1, with unresolved D. The CDR3 length is 15 residues. Germline V gene lookup returns CDR1 SNHLY and CDR2 FYNNEI. Trimming cost V 6 bases and J 2 bases, with 14 bases left between them. The CDR3 loop reads CASRVQWIAYNEQFF. The CDR3 DNA is TGTGCCAGCAGGGTACAGTGGATAGCCTACAATGAGCAGTTCTTC. The whole variable domain, filled in from reference TRBV2 and TRBJ2-1, reads EPEVTQTPSHQVTQMGQEVILRCVPISNHLYFYWYRQILGQKVEFLVSFYNNEISEKSEIFDDQFSVERPDGSNFTLKIRSTKLEDSAMYFCASRVQWIAYNEQFFGPGTRLTVL.

In this sample, this clone turned up once. This chain uses TRBV28 with TRBJ1-5; 8 nucleotides line up with TRBD1. The length of the CDR3 is 16 residues. CDR1 MDHEN and CDR2 SYDVKM come from the germline V gene. The V segment lost 8 bases and the J segment 1 base; nucleotides outside the gene matches: 10. The CDR3 DNA sequence: TGTGCCAGCCACCACCGAGGACAGGGAAGCAATCAGCCCCAGCATTTT. Protein product: CASHHRGQGSNQPQHF.

CDR3: CASSPPLRGLVSYEQYF. CDR3 DNA: TGTGCCAGCTCACCCCCCCTTAGGGGTTTGGTCTCCTACGAGCAGTACTTC. The chain combines TRBV18 with TRBJ2-7; a possible D gene is TRBD1 (5 bases). The V gene's germline CDR1 is KGHSH and CDR2 LQKENI. The CDR3 consists of 17 residues. V was shortened by 3 bases and J by 0 bases, with 18 bases between the two germline ends.

The genes are TRBV29-1 and TRBJ1-2, with TRBD1 as a possible D gene (5 bases). Trimming took off 7 bases at V and 7 bases at J, with 25 bases between the two ends. Germline-derived CDR1 and CDR2 are SQVTM and ANQGSEA. The CDR3 has 15 residues. The CDR3 sequence is CSAGLGQGSNLGYTF. The CDR3 DNA reads TGCAGCGCAGGGCTGGGGCAGGGAAGCAATCTTGGCTACACCTTC.

This clone was recorded once. The J gene is TRBJ2-5, the V gene TRBV11-2; TRBD1 agrees at 11 bases. The J segment lost 5 bases and the V segment lost 3 bases, leaving 8 bases of the junction unmatched. The CDR3 runs to 16 residues. Germline V gene data show CDR1 as SGHAT and CDR2 as FQNNGV. The CDR3: CASSFGTGGISETQYF. The CDR3 DNA follows: TGTGCCAGCAGCTTCGGGACAGGGGGTATCTCGGAGACCCAGTACTTC.

The gene calls are TRBV4-3 and TRBJ2-1; the match to TRBD2 covers 7 bases. V was pared by 6 bases and J by 8 bases, with 19 bases of the junction left unmatched. Germline V gene lookup returns CDR1 LGHNA and CDR2 YSLEER. There are 17 residues in the CDR3. The CDR3 reads CASRRGVRASGPYEQFF. CDR3 DNA: TGCGCCAGCAGGCGAGGCGTACGGGCTAGCGGCCCCTATGAGCAGTTCTTC.

This chain connects TRBV6-5 to TRBJ1-1; D gene ambiguous. The V gene's germline CDR1 is MNHEY and CDR2 SVGAGI. The germline V and J ends were trimmed by 8 bases and 1 base, with 17 bases remaining between them. CDR3 length: 15 residues. The CDR3 DNA reads TGTGCCAGCCAACCCGGAGGAAGCCAGAACACTGAAGCTTTCTTT. Translated, it gives CASQPGGSQNTEAFF.

The chain links TRBV6-5 to TRBJ2-6; D unresolved. V lost 7 bases and J 0 bases, leaving 10 bases between the germline ends. CDR1 and CDR2 from the germline V gene are MNHEY and SVGAGI. The CDR3 loop spans 15 amino acids. The CDR3 DNA reads as TGTGCCAGCACCCGAGGCAGCTCTGGGGCCAACGTCCTGACTTTC. Translation: CASTRGSSGANVLTF.

The chain carries TRBV9 and TRBJ2-5; D unresolved. The V gene lost 2 bases and the J gene lost 2 bases, with 7 bases spanning the gap. The germline V gene encodes CDR1 SGDLS and CDR2 YYNGEE. CDR3 length: 13 residues. CDR3 sequence (DNA): TGTGCCAGCAGCGTTCGCAGTCAAGAGACCCAGTACTTC. Its translation: CASSVRSQETQYF. Based on the CDR3 plus reference TRBV9 and TRBJ2-5, the full variable domain is DSGVTQTPKHLITATGQRVTLRCSPRSGDLSVYWYQQSLDQGLQFLIQYYNGEERAKGNILERFSAQQFPDLHSELNLSSLELGDSALYFCASSVRSQETQYFGPGTRLLVL.